The clone carrying this T cell receptor (beta chain) was observed a few times. Its antigen is unknown. The data stem from a study of T cell repertoires in cytomegalovirus infection. Study details: Public TCR beta signatures indicated both CMV infection and matching HLA type.

Notes on the study in general: Totalled public TCR beta family frequency picked out people who carried CMV plus the relevant HLA. Dominant in the ex vivo response were TCR beta clonotypes restricted by HLA-C and specific for CMV.

Germline-derived CDR1 and CDR2 are LNHDA and SQIVND (reference sequence). V shed 3 bases and J 7 bases; nucleotides not matched to a gene: 9. The CDR3 is 15 amino acids. MiXCR was run by TCRdb on the reads, yielding one entry per CDR3 protein. The table shows more than 50,000 distinct CDR3 sequences, with about 30% occurring only once. This TCR came from a human donor in good health (CMV status not recorded). Some clones in this sample may be carry-over from other donors' samples. The chain has TRBV19 and TRBJ1-5; 7 positions agree with TRBD1. Material for sequencing was PBMCs, sequenced either directly or after in vitro stimulation (not recorded which). CDR3 amino acids: CASSIVGGAEQPQHF. The CDR3 nucleotides read TGTGCCAGTAGTATTGTAGGGGGCGCGGAACAGCCCCAGCATTTT.